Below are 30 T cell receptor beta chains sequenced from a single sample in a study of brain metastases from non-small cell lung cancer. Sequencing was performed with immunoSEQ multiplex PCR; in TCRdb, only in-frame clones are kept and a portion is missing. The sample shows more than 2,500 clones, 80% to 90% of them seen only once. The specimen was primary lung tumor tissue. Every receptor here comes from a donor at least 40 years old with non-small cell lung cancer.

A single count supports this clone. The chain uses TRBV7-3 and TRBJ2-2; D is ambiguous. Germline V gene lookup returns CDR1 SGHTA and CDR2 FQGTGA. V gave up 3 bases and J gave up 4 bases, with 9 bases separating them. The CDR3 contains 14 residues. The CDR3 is CASSFTLGTGELFF. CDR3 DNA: TGTGCCAGCAGCTTCACATTGGGCACCGGGGAGCTGTTTTTT.

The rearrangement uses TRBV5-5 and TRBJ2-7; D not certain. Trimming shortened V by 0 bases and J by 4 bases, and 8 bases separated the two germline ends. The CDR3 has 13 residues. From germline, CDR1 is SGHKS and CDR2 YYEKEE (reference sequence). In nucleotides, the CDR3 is TGTGCCAGCAGCTTGGAGCCAGATTACGAGCAGTACTTC. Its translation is CASSLEPDYEQYF. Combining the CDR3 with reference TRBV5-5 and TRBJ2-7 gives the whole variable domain DAGVTQSPTHLIKTRGQQVTLRCSPISGHKSVSWYQQVLGQGPQFIFQYYEKEERGRGNFPDRFSARQFPNYSSELNVNALLLGDSALYLCASSLEPDYEQYFGPGTRLTVT.

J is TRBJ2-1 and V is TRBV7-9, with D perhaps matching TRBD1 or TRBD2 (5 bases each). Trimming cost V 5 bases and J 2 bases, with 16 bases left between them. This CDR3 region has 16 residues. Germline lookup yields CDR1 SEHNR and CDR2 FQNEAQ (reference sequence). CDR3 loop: CASSTPERDPYNEQFF. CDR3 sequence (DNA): TGTGCCAGCAGCACCCCTGAAAGGGACCCCTACAATGAGCAGTTCTTC.

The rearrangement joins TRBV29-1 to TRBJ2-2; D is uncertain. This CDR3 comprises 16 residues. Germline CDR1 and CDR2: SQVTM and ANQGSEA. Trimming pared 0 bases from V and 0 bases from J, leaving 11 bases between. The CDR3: CSVEDRLSTNTGELFF. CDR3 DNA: TGCAGCGTTGAAGATCGTCTAAGTACGAACACCGGGGAGCTGTTTTTT.

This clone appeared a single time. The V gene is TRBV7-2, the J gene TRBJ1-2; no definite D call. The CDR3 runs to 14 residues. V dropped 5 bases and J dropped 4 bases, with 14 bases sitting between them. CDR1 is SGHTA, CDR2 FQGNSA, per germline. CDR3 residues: CASSLRPGSYGYTF. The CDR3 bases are TGTGCCAGCAGCCTTCGCCCCGGAAGCTATGGCTACACCTTC.

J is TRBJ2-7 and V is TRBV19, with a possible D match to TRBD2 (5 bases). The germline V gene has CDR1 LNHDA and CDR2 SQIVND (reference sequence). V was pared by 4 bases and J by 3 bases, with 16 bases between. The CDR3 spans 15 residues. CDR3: CASSTAGKGYYEQYF. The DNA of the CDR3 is TGTGCCAGTAGTACCGCCGGGAAGGGATACTACGAGCAGTACTTC.

The CDR3 DNA reads TGTGCCTGTAACCGGGGTTTCGGAAACACCATATATTTT. This sequence encodes CACNRGFGNTIYF. J is TRBJ1-3 and V is TRBV30; D gene uncertain. Per the germline V gene, CDR1 is GTSNPN and CDR2 is SVGIG (reference sequence). The V and J ends lost 6 bases and 4 bases respectively, with 13 bases between them. CDR3 length: 13 residues.

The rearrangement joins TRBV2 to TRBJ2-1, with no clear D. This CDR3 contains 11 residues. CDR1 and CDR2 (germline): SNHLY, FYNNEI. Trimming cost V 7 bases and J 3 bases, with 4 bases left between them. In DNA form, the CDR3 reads TGTGCCAGCATCCTCTACAATGAGCAGTTCTTC. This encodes CASILYNEQFF.

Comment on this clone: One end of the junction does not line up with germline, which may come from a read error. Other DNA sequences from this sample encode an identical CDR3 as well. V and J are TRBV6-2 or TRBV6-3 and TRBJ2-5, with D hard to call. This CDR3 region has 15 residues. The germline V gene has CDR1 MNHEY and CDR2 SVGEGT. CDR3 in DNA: TGTGCCAGCAGTTATTTGGCAGAGAACCAAGAAACCCAGTACTTC. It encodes CASSYLAENQETQYF.

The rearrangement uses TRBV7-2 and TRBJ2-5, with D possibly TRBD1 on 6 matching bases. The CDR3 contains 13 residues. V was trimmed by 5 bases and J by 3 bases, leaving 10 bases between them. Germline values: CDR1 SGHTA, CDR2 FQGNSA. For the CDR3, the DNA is TGTGCCAGCAGCGTCCGGGACAAAGAGACCCAGTACTTC. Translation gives CASSVRDKETQYF.

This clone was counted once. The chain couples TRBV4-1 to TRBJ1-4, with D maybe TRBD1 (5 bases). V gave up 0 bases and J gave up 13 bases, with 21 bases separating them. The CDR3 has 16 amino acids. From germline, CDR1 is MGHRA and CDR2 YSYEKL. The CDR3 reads CASSQDQGRGNLGLFF. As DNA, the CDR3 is TGCGCCAGCAGCCAAGACCAGGGACGCGGTAATTTGGGACTGTTTTTT.

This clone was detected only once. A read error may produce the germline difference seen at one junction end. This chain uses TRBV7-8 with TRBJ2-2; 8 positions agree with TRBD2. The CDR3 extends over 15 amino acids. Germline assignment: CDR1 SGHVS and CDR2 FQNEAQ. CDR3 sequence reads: CAGSAVAGNTGELFF. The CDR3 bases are TGTGCCGGCAGCGCCGTAGCGGGAAACACCGGGGAGCTGTTTTTT.

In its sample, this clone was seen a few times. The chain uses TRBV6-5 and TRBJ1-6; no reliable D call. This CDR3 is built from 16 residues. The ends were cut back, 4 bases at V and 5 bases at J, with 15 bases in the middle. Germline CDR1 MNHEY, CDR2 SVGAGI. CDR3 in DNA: TGTGCCAGCAGTTTCAGACATATAACAAATAATTCACCCCTCCACTTT. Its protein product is CASSFRHITNNSPLHF.

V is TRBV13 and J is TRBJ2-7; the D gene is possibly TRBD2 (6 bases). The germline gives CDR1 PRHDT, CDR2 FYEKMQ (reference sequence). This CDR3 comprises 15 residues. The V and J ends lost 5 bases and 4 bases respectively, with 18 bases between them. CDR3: CASSKNHPGVYEQYF. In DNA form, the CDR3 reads TGTGCCAGCAGCAAAAATCATCCGGGAGTTTACGAGCAGTACTTC.

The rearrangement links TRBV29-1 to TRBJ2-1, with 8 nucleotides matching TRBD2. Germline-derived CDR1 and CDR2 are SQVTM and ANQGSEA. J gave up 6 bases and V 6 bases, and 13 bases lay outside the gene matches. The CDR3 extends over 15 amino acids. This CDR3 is CSVDKGSGTFNEQFF. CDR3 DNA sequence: TGCAGCGTAGACAAAGGTAGCGGGACCTTCAATGAGCAGTTCTTC.

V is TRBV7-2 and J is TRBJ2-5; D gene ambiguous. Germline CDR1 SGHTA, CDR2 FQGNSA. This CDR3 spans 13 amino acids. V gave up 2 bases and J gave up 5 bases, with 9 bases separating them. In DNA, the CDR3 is TGTGCCAGCAGCTTAATCCTTGGGGAGACCCAGTACTTC. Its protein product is CASSLILGETQYF.

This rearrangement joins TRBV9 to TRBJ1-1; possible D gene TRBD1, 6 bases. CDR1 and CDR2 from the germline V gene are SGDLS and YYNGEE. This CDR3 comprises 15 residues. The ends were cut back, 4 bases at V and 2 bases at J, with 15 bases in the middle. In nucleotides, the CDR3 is TGTGCCAGCAGCCCTATGGGGACACCCAACACTGAAGCTTTCTTT. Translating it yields CASSPMGTPNTEAFF.

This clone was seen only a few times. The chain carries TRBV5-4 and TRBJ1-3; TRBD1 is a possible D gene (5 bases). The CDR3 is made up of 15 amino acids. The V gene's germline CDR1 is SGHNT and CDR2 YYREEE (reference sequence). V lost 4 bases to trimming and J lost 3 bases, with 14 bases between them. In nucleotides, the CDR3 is TGTGCCAGCAGCCCAGGGCTTCGGGGTGGAAACACCATATATTTT. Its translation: CASSPGLRGGNTIYF.

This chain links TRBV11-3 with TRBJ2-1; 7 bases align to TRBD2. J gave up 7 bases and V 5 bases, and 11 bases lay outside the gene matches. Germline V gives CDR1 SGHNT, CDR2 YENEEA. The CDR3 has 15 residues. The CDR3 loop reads CASSPLRVGLNEQFF. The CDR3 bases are TGTGCCAGCAGCCCGTTGCGGGTGGGACTAAATGAGCAGTTCTTC.

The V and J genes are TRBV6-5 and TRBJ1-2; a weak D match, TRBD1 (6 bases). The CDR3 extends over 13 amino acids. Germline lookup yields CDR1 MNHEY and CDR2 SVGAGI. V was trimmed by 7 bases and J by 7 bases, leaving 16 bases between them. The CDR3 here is CASTNREASGYTF. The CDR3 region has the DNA TGTGCCAGCACCAACAGGGAAGCTAGTGGCTACACCTTC.

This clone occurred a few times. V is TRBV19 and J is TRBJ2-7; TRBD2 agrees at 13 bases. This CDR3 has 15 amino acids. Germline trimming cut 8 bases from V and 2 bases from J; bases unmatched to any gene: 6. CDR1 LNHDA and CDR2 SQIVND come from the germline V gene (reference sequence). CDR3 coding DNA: TGTGCCAGTGCCCCCGGGACTAGCGGGACCTACGAGCAGTACTTC. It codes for CASAPGTSGTYEQYF.

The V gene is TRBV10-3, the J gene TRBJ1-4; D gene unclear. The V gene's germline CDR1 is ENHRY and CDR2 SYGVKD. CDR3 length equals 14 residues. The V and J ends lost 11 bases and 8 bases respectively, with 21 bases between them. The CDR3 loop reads CAVGPSGIGEKLFF. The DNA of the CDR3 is TGTGCCGTCGGACCGTCGGGTATAGGGGAAAAACTGTTTTTT.

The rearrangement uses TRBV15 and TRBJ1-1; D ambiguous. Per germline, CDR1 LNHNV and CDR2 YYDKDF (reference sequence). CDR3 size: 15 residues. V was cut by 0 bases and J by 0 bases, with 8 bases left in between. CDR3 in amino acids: CATSRDRGLNTEAFF. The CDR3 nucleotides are TGTGCCACCAGCAGAGATCGGGGTCTGAACACTGAAGCTTTCTTT. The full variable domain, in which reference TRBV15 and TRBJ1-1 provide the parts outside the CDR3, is DAMVIQNPRYQVTQFGKPVTLSCSQTLNHNVMYWYQQKSSQAPKLLFHYYDKDFNNEADTPDNFQSRRPNTSFCFLDIRSPGLGDTAMYLCATSRDRGLNTEAFFGQGTRLTVV.

CDR3 amino acids: CASRIGDRGLGNYGYTF. For the CDR3, the DNA is TGTGCCAGCAGGATCGGTGACAGGGGGCTGGGGAACTATGGCTACACCTTC. This chain joins TRBV2 and TRBJ1-2, with 10 nucleotides matching TRBD1. J was trimmed by 2 bases and V by 6 bases; bases with no gene match: 12. The germline V gene has CDR1 SNHLY and CDR2 FYNNEI. This CDR3 spans 17 amino acids.

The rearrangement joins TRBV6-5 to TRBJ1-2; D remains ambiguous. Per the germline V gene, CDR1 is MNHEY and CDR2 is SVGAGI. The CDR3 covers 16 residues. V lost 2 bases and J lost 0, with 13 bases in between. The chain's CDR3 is CASSYLSGVANYGYTF. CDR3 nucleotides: TGTGCCAGCAGTTACCTCAGCGGGGTAGCTAACTATGGCTACACCTTC.

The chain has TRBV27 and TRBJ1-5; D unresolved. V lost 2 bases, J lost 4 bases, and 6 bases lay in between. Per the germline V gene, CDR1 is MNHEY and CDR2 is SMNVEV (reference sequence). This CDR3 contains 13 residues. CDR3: CASSLEVNQPQHF. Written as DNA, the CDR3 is TGTGCCAGCAGTTTAGAGGTAAATCAGCCCCAGCATTTT.

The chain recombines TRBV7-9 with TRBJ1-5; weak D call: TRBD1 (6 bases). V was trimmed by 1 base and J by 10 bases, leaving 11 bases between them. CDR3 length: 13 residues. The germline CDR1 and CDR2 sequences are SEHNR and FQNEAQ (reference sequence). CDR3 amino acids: CASSLDTDSPQHF. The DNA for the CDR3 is TGTGCCAGCAGCTTAGATACGGACAGTCCCCAGCATTTT.

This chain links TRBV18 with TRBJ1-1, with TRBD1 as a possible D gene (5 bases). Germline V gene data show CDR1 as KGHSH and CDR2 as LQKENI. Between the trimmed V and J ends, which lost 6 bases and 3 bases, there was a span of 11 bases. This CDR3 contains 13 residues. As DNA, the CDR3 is TGTGCCAGCTCCCCTGGGGGGGACACTGAAGCTTTCTTT. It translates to CASSPGGDTEAFF.

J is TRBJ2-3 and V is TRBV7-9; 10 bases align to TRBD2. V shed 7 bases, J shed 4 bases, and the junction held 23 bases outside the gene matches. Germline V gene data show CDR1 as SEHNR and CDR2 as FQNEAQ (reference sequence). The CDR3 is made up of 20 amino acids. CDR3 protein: CASTPESWLAGAWGPDTQYF. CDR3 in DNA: TGTGCCAGCACCCCCGAATCGTGGCTAGCGGGAGCTTGGGGGCCAGATACGCAGTATTTT.

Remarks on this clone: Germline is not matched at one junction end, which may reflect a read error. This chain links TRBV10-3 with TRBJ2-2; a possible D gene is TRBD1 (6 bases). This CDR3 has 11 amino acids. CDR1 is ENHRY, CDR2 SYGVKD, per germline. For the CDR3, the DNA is TGTGCCATAGGGGACACCAGGGAGCTGTTTTTT. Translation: CAIGDTRELFF.